In its sample, the clone carrying this T cell receptor (beta chain) was seen a few times. Its antigen is still unknown. The assay was immunoSEQ multiplex PCR, and TCRdb's table has in-frame clones only and misses some. Found here are hundreds of clones, more than 20% of them singletons; the top ten hold 10% to 15%. The sample belongs to a study of T cells in localized non-small cell lung cancer. Study findings and constraints: Median detection of top 100 tumor clones in adjacent lung was about 52 clones.

The clonotype originates from a woman aged 40-75 years with stage III lung adenocarcinoma. The sample in question was normal lung tissue next to the tumor, obtained before any cancer treatment.

The CDR3 bases are TGTGCCAGCAGCCCGCTTTCCCCCATGGAATCGACAGATACGCAGTATTTT. It is translated as CASSPLSPMESTDTQYF. The V gene is TRBV11-3, the J gene TRBJ2-3, with D uncertain. Germline V lookup: CDR1 SGHNT, CDR2 YENEEA. Trimming cost V 5 bases and J 3 bases, with 21 bases left between them. The CDR3 runs 17 residues.